These 5 T cell receptor beta chains share one sample of origin, sequenced in a study of control samples from healthy donors and cancer patients. Measured with immunoSEQ multiplex PCR; TCRdb has only the in-frame clones, and not every one. Of roughly 92,000 clones listed, approximately 86% were seen once; the top ten hold around 1.3%. The sample taken for sequencing was blood. These receptors were obtained from a woman aged 50 to 60 in good health.

The V gene is TRBV7-3, the J gene TRBJ2-3; perhaps TRBD2 as D (6 bases). With 5 bases removed from V and 4 bases from J, the gap between germline ends came to 16 bases. The CDR3 loop spans 15 amino acids. Germline values: CDR1 SGHTA, CDR2 FQGTGA. This CDR3 is CASSPGGVRSDTQYF. The DNA for the CDR3 is TGTGCCAGCAGCCCCGGCGGGGTTAGGTCAGATACGCAGTATTTT.

This clone was recorded only once. This rearrangement joins TRBV28 to TRBJ1-5; no clear D gene. V dropped 7 bases and J dropped 7 bases, with 20 bases sitting between them. There are 15 residues in the CDR3. The germline CDR1 and CDR2 sequences are MDHEN and SYDVKM. CDR3 amino acids: CASNPPSGRLQPQHF. The CDR3 DNA sequence: TGTGCCAGCAACCCCCCATCGGGCAGGCTGCAGCCCCAGCATTTT.

The V call is TRBV4-3, the J call TRBJ2-7; tentative D call: TRBD1 (6 bases). Germline V gene sequence: CDR1 LGHNA, CDR2 YSLEER. With 1 base removed from V and 7 bases from J, the gap between germline ends came to 11 bases. The CDR3 consists of 13 residues. The CDR3: CASSQVGAGEQYF. CDR3 nucleotides: TGCGCCAGCAGCCAAGTGGGGGCAGGGGAGCAGTACTTC.

The CDR3 DNA reads TGTGCCAGCAGCTTGGCCTCCTACGCGGATACGCAGTATTTT. This encodes CASSLASYADTQYF. The J gene is TRBJ2-3, the V gene TRBV5-4; D ambiguous. The CDR3 loop spans 14 amino acids. Trimming cost V 0 bases and J 6 bases, with 11 bases left between them. Germline assignment: CDR1 SGHNT and CDR2 YYREEE (reference sequence).

The V and J genes are TRBV6-6 and TRBJ1-1, with D unclear. CDR3 length equals 12 residues. Trimming took 5 bases from V and 8 from J, leaving 12 bases between them. In germline, CDR1 is MNHNY, CDR2 SVGAGI (reference sequence). Here the CDR3 DNA reads TGTGCCAGCAGTCCCGTAATCGAAGAAGCTTTCTTT. Translated, it gives CASSPVIEEAFF.